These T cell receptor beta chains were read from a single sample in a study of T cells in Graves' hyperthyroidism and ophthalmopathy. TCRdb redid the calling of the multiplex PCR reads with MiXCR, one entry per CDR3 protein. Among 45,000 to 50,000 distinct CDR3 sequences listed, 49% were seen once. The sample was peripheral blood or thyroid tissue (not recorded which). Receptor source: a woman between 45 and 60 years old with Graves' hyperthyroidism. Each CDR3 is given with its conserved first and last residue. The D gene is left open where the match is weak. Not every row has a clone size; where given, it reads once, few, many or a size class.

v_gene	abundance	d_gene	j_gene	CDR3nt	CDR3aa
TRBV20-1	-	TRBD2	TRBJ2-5	TGCAGTGCTCGGAGCGGGAGGGAGACCCAGTACTTC	CSARSGRETQYF
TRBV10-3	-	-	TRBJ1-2	TGTGCCATCAGTGAGTATGGCAACTATGGCTACACCTTC	CAISEYGNYGYTF
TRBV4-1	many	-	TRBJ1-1	TGCGCCAGCAGCCAAGTATCGGAGAACACTGAAGCTTTCTTT	CASSQVSENTEAFF
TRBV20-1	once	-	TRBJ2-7	TGCAGTGTCAGAGATAGGGACGGGGTTGCCTACGAGCAGTACTTC	CSVRDRDGVAYEQYF
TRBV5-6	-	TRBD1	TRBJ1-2	TGTGCCAGCAGCTTGATACAGGGGGCTGGCTACACCTTC	CASSLIQGAGYTF
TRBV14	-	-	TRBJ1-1	TGTGCCAGCAGTAACGGTATGCCCACTGAAGCTTTCTTT	CASSNGMPTEAFF
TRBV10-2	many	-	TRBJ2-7	TGCGCCAGCACCGCACTAGACCCAGCCCCCTACGAGCAGTACTTC	CASTALDPAPYEQYF
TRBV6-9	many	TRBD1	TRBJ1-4	TGTGCCAGGACAGGGGGCTATGAAAAACTGTTTTTT	CARTGGYEKLFF
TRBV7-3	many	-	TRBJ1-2	TGTGCCAGCAGCTTAGAGGGCAGGGCTGGCTACACCTTC	CASSLEGRAGYTF
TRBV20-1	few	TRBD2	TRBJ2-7	TGCAGTGCTAGTGGACTAGCGGGTAATACCTACGAGCAGTACTTC	CSASGLAGNTYEQYF
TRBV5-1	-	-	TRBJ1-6	TGCGCCAGCAGCATACTGGACGGGAATTCGCCCCTCCGCTTT	CASSILDGNSPLRF
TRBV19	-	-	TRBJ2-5	TGTGCCAGTATCGGCAGGGGCGAGACCCAGTACTTC	CASIGRGETQYF
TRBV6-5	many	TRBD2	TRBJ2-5	TGTGCCAGCAGTTACGGGACTAGCGGGAGGGCCGGGGGAGGAGAGACCCAGTACTTC	CASSYGTSGRAGGGETQYF
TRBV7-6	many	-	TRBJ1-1	TGTGCCAGCAGCCTCGGGACATCGAACACTGAAGCTTTCTTT	CASSLGTSNTEAFF
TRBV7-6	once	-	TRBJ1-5	TGTGCCAGCAGTGTCGGGGGGCCACAAGGCAATCAGCCCCAGCATTTT	CASSVGGPQGNQPQHF
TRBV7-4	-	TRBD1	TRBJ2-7	TGTGCCAGCAGCTTAGTCGTGCGGACAGGGGGGGCGTACGAGCAGTACTTC	CASSLVVRTGGAYEQYF
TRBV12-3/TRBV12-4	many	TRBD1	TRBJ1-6	TGTGCCAGCACAACAGGGGTTACTGGTTCACCCCTCCACTTT	CASTTGVTGSPLHF
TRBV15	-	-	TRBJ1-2	TGTGCCACCAGCGAAACAGGAAGGAATGGCTACACCTTC	CATSETGRNGYTF
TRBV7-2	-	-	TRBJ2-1	TGTGCCAGCACCGAAACCCGTGGCCTTTCCTACAATGAGCGGTTCTTC	CASTETRGLSYNERFF
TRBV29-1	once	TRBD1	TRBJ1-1	TGCAGCCCGGGACAGGGGGCTCGGAACACTGAAGCTTTCTTT	CSPGQGARNTEAFF
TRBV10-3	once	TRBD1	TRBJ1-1	TGTGCCATCAGTGCGCAGGGGGGGACTGAAGCTTTCTTT	CAISAQGGTEAFF
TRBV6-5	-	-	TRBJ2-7	TGTGCCAGCAGTTACCCGGGATCCCTTTACGAGCAGTACTTC	CASSYPGSLYEQYF
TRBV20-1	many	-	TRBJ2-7	TGCAGTGCCAAAAATGCGAACCGGGACTGGTACTCCTACGAGCAGTACTTC	CSAKNANRDWYSYEQYF
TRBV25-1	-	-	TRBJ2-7	TGTGCCAGCAGTGAAGGTCAGCCAGGGCTCCACGAGCAGTACTTC	CASSEGQPGLHEQYF
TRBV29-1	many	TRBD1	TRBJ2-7	TGCAGCGCCGGGACAGCCGTCTACGAGCAGTACTTC	CSAGTAVYEQYF
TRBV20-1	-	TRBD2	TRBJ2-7	TGCAGTGCGGGGACTAGCGGTGCCTACGAGCAGTACTTC	CSAGTSGAYEQYF
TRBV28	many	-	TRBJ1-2	TGTGCCACCGGATACCTGATTGGCTACACCTTC	CATGYLIGYTF
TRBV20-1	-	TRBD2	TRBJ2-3	TGCAGTGCCAGCAGCCAGGGACTAGCTAGCACAGATACGCAGTATTTT	CSASSQGLASTDTQYF
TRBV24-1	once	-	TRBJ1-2	TGTGCCACCAGTGACACCGGACAGCTTGGCTTATCAAATGGCTACACCTTC	CATSDTGQLGLSNGYTF
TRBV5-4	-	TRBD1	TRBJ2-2	TGTGCCAGCAGCAGACAGGGAAGCGGGGAGCTGTTTTTT	CASSRQGSGELFF
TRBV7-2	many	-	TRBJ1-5	TGTGCCAGCAGCTTAAATTCAGGGGTCAATCAGCCCCAGCATTTT	CASSLNSGVNQPQHF
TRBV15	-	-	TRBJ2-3	TGTGCCACCAGCAGAGATCGGGGCGGGTACACAGATACGCTGTATTTT	CATSRDRGGYTDTLYF
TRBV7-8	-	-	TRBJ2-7	TGTGCCAGCAGCATCGGGCAGGCGGGGTACGAGCAGTACTTC	CASSIGQAGYEQYF
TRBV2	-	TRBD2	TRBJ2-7	TGTGCCAGCAGACCCGGGACTAGCGGTACCTACGAGCAGTACTTC	CASRPGTSGTYEQYF
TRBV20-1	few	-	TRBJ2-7	TGCAGTGCTAGAGATCGACAGTACTTC	CSARDRQYF
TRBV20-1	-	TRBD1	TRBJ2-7	TGCAGTGCTAGGATGAGGACAGGGGCCTACGAGCAGTACTTC	CSARMRTGAYEQYF
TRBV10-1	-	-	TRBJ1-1	TGTGCCAGCAGCGTAGCAGCCAACACTGAAGCTTTCTTT	CASSVAANTEAFF
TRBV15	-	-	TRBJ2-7	TGTGCCACCAGCAGTGCTAGGGCGGGTAGCTCCTACGAGCAGTACTTC	CATSSARAGSSYEQYF
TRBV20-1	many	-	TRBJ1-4	TGCAGTGCTATGTGGAGAGAAATGGGTGAAAAACTGTTTTTT	CSAMWREMGEKLFF
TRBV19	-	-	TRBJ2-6	TGTGCCAGTAGTGACTCTGGGGCCAACGTCCTGACTTTC	CASSDSGANVLTF
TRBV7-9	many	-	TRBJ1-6	TGTGCCAGCAGCTTATTCGGGGGCACCTATAATTCACCCCTCCACTTT	CASSLFGGTYNSPLHF
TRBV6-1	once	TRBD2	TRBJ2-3	TGTGCCAGCAGTCTAGGACTAGCGGGAATCCCAGATACGCAGTATTTT	CASSLGLAGIPDTQYF
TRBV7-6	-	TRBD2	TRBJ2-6	TGTGCCAGCAGCTTTCCCCCGGGACTAGCCTCTGGGGCCAACGTCCTGACTTTC	CASSFPPGLASGANVLTF
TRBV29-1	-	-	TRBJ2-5	TGCAGCGTTGCAGGGAGTTACACCCAGTACTTC	CSVAGSYTQYF
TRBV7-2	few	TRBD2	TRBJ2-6	TGTGCCAGCAGCGTTGCGGGGGCTGGGGCCAACGTCCTGACTTTC	CASSVAGAGANVLTF
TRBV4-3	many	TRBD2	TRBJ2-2	TGCGCCAGCAGCCGTGGGACTAGCGGGAGAATCGGGGAGCTGTTTTTT	CASSRGTSGRIGELFF
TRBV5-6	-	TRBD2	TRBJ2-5	TGTGCCAGCAGCTTAGAGGGGGGCGGGACTAGCGACCCCCAAGAGACCCAGTACTTC	CASSLEGGGTSDPQETQYF
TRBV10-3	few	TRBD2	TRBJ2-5	TGTGCCATCTCCCCCCTGGCTAGCGGGAGGGGGGAGACCCAGTACTTC	CAISPLASGRGETQYF
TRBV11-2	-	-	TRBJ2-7	TGTGCCAGCAGTTACGGGACCGCCTACGAGCAGTACTTC	CASSYGTAYEQYF
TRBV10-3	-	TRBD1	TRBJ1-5	TGTGCCATCAGGGCCGCAGGGGGCGTGGGTCAGCCCCAGCATTTT	CAIRAAGGVGQPQHF
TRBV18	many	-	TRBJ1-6	TGTGCCAGCTCACCATACCACAGTTCACCCCTCCACTTT	CASSPYHSSPLHF
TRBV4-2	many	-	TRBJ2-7	TGTGCCAGCAACTATCGACAGGACAACTCCTACGAGCAGTACTTC	CASNYRQDNSYEQYF
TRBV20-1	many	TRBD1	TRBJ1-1	TGCAGTGCTAGACCAGGGGGCTCGAACACTGAAGCTTTCTTT	CSARPGGSNTEAFF
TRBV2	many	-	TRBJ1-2	TGTGCCAGCAGTGAACCCCGGTTGGGGCAGCGAAGCGGCTACACCTTC	CASSEPRLGQRSGYTF
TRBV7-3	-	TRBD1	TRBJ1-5	TGTGCCAGCAGCCCCCAGGGGGTGGGCGATCAGCCCCAGCATTTT	CASSPQGVGDQPQHF
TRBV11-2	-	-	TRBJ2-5	TGTGCCAGCAGCTTATGGGGACGGGAGACCCAGTACTTC	CASSLWGRETQYF
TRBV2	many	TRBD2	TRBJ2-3	TGTGCCAGCAGCCTTAGCGGGAGGCCAGATACGCAGTATTTT	CASSLSGRPDTQYF
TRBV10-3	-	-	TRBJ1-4	TGTGCCATCAGGGGGAGTGATGGTGAAAACCTGTTTTTT	CAIRGSDGENLFF
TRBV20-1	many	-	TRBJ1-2	TGCAGTGCTAAAATTCTGGTGGCAGAGTTTAACTATGGCTACACCTTC	CSAKILVAEFNYGYTF
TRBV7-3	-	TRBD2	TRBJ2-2	TGTGCCAGCAGCTTAGTGCCTAGCGGGGACACCGGGGAGCTGTTTTTT	CASSLVPSGDTGELFF